Sequencing of this T cell receptor beta chain was carried out in a study of T cell changes during pregnancy in multiple sclerosis. The germline gives CDR1 SEHNR, CDR2 FQNEAQ (reference sequence). The CDR3 contains 16 residues. Trimming took 4 bases from V and 8 from J, leaving 21 bases between them. The data were produced by immunoSEQ multiplex PCR, yet TCRdb's version contains in-frame clones alone and is incomplete. The sample includes fewer than 25,000 clones, around 87% of them seen just once. The source was CD4+ T cells from peripheral blood mononuclear cells, collected in the second trimester of pregnancy. This chain connects TRBV7-9 to TRBJ2-1; D perhaps matches TRBD2 (5 bases). The source is a female donor in good health, enrolled as a control in a pregnancy study. The CDR3 loop reads CASSSPRSGPGDEQFF. The CDR3 nucleotides read TGTGCCAGCAGCTCCCCTAGAAGCGGCCCCGGGGATGAGCAGTTCTTC.